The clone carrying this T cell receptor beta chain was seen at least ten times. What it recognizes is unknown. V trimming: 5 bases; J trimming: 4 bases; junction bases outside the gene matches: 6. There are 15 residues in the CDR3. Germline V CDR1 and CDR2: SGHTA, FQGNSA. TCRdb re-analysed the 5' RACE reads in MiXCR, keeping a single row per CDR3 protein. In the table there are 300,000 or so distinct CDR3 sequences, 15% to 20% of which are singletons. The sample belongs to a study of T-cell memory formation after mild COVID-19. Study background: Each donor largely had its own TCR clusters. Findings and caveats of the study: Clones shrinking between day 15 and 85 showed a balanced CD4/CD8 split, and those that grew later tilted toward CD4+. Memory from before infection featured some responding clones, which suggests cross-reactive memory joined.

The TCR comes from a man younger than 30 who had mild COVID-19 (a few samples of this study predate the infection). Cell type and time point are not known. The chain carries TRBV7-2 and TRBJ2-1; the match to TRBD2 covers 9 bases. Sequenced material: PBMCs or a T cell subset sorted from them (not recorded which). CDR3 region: CASSLSGGFYNEQFF. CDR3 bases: TGTGCCAGCAGCCTTAGCGGGGGCTTTTACAATGAGCAGTTCTTC.